These 6 T cell receptor beta chains were sequenced from one sample in a study of identical twins. TCRdb ran MiXCR on the 5' RACE reads and lists one entry per CDR3 protein. This table has roughly 260,000 distinct CDR3 sequences, 7.5% appearing once. The same sample was also studied in work on yellow fever vaccine responses in identical twins.

Sample: CD8+ T cells sorted from blood. These receptors originate from a woman younger than 30 in good health.

The chain recombines TRBV5-4 with TRBJ2-7; 8 nucleotides match TRBD2. This CDR3 is built from 15 residues. V dropped 0 bases and J dropped 2; count of bases not matched to a gene: 4. In germline, CDR1 is SGHNT, CDR2 YYREEE (reference sequence). In DNA form, the CDR3 reads TGTGCCAGCAGCTTGGAGCGGGAGAAAACCTACGAGCAGTACTTC. Translated, it gives CASSLEREKTYEQYF.

This clonotype was observed a few times. This chain links TRBV7-9 with TRBJ1-1, with a tentative D call TRBD1 (5 bases). CDR1 is SEHNR and CDR2 is FQNEAQ in the germline V gene (reference sequence). The CDR3 is made up of 17 amino acids. Deletions cut 4 bases from V and 0 bases from J, with 18 bases between. The CDR3 region has the DNA TGTGCCAGCAGCTCCTGGCAGGGACGATCCTTGAACACTGAAGCTTTCTTT. Encoded protein: CASSSWQGRSLNTEAFF.

The V gene is TRBV20-1, the J gene TRBJ2-1, with a weak D call TRBD2 (5 bases). This CDR3 has 16 amino acids. CDR1 is DFQATT, CDR2 SNEGSKA, per germline (reference sequence). Between the trimmed V and J ends, which lost 3 bases and 8 bases, there was a span of 23 bases. The CDR3 DNA is TGCAGTGCTAGTATCGCTTCTAGCAGGAGAGGAGATGAGCAGTTCTTC. This gives the protein CSASIASSRRGDEQFF.

Of note for this clonotype: A junction end diverges from the germline sequence, so it may reflect a read error. V usage is TRBV5-1 and J usage is TRBJ2-2; D possibly corresponds to TRBD2 (6 bases). CDR3 length: 15 residues. The germline V gene encodes CDR1 SGHRS and CDR2 YFSETQ. This chain's CDR3 is CASSLWLDRGGVLFF. CDR3 nucleotides: TGCGCCAGCAGCTTGTGGCTAGACCGGGGCGGGGTGCTGTTTTTT.

The J gene is TRBJ2-3, the V gene TRBV7-3; 7 nucleotides agree with TRBD1. CDR3 size: 15 residues. J was trimmed by 2 bases and V by 5 bases; bases with no gene match: 7. Germline CDR1 and CDR2: SGHTA and FQGTGA. This chain's CDR3 is CASSIQQGPTDTQYF. CDR3 DNA sequence: TGTGCCAGCAGCATACAACAGGGGCCCACAGATACGCAGTATTTT.

This clonotype appeared many times. J is TRBJ2-1 and V is TRBV7-3; D possibly uses TRBD1 or TRBD2 (5 bases each). Trimming removed 1 base from V and 4 bases from J, with 11 bases in between. Looked up from germline, CDR1 is SGHTA and CDR2 is FQGTGA. This CDR3 contains 15 residues. CDR3 sequence reads: CASSLIGGGYNEQFF. Here the CDR3 DNA reads TGTGCCAGCAGCTTAATTGGTGGGGGATACAATGAGCAGTTCTTC. Using reference TRBV7-3 and TRBJ2-1 for the parts outside the CDR3, the full variable domain is GAGVSQTPSNKVTEKGKYVELRCDPISGHTALYWYRQSLGQGPEFLIYFQGTGAADDSGLPNDRFFAVRPEGSVSTLKIQRTERGDSAVYLCASSLIGGGYNEQFFGPGTRLTVL.